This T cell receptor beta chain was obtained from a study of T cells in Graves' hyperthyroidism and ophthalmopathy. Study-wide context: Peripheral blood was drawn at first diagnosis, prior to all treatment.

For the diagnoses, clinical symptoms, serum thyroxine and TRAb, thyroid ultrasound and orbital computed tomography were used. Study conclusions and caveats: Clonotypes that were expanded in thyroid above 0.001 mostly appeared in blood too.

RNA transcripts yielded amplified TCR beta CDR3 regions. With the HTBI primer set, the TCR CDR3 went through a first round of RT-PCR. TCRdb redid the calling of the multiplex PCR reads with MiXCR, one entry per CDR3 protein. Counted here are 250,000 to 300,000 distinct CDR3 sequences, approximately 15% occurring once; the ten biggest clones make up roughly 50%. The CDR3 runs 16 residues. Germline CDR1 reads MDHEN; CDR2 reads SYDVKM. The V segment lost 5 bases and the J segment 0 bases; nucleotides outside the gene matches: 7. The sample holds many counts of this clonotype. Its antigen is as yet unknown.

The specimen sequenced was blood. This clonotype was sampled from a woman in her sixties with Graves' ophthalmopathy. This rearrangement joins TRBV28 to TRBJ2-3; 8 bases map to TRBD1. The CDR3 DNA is TGTGCCAGCAGTGCGAGACAGGGGTCTAGCACAGATACGCAGTATTTT. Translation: CASSARQGSSTDTQYF.